This TCR beta chain was obtained from a study of somatic mutations in cytotoxic T cells in rheumatoid arthritis. Germline CDR1 reads LGHNA; CDR2 reads YSLEER. The CDR3 is 15 residues long. V was clipped by 4 bases and J by 6 bases; unmatched bases: 7. Isolation of CD4+ and CD8+ cells used positive magnetic bead selection, with purity checked by flow cytometry. The data were produced by immunoSEQ multiplex PCR, yet TCRdb's version contains in-frame clones alone and is incomplete. This sample has tens of thousands of clones, with over 80% found just once. This clone is labeled large (0.1 to 1%). J is TRBJ2-2 and V is TRBV4-3; 8 bases are a match to TRBD1. The sequencing sample was made of CD8+ T cells sorted from blood. The receptor comes from an adult with rheumatoid arthritis. The CDR3 DNA follows: TGCGCCAGCAGCCCGACGACAGGGGTCGCCGGGGAGCTGTTTTTT. It translates to CASSPTTGVAGELFF.